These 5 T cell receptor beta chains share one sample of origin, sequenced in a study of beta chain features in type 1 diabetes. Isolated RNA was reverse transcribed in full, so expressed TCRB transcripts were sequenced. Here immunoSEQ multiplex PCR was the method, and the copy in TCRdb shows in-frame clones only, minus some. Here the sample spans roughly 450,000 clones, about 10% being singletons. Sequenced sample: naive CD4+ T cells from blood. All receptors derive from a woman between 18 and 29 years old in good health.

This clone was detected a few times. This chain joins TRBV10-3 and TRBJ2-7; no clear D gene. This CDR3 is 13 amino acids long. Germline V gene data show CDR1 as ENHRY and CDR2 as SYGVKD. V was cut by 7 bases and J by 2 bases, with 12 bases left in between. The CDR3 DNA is TGTGCCATCACTCCTGACAAAACCTACGAGCAGTACTTC. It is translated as CAITPDKTYEQYF.

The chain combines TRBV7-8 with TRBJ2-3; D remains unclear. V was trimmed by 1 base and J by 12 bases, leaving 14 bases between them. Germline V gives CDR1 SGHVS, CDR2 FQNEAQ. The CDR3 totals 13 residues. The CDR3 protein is CASSLGLVELQYF. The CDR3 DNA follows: TGTGCCAGCAGCTTAGGCTTAGTGGAGCTCCAGTATTTT.

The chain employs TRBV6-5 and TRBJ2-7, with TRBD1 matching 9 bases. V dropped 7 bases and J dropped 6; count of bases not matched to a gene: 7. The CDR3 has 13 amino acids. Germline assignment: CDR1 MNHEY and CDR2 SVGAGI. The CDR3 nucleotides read TGTGCCAGCAATAGGACAGGGGAGGGCGAGCAGTACGTC. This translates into CASNRTGEGEQYV.

This chain's CDR3 is CASKFDRPRGDTQYF. Here the CDR3 DNA reads TGTGCCAGCAAGTTCGACAGGCCCAGAGGAGATACGCAGTATTTT. V usage is TRBV2 and J usage is TRBJ2-3; D is perhaps TRBD1 (6 bases). This CDR3 is built from 15 residues. The germline V and J ends were trimmed by 7 bases and 5 bases, with 19 bases remaining between them. Per the germline V gene, CDR1 is SNHLY and CDR2 is FYNNEI.

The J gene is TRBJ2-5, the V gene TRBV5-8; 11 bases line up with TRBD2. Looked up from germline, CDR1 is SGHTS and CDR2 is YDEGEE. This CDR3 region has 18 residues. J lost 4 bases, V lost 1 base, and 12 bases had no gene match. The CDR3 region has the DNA TGTGCCAGCAGCTTGAAACTAGCGGGAGTTCAGAGGCGAGAGACCCAGTACTTC. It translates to CASSLKLAGVQRRETQYF.